The next 26 T cell receptor beta chains were all read from a single sample in a study of shared clonotypes between healthy human individuals. Assay: immunoSEQ multiplex PCR; the TCRdb copy retains only in-frame clones and omits some. Among millions of clones listed, approximately 95% were seen once. The sequenced sample consisted of naive CD4+ T cells from PBMCs. Sample subset: CD45RA+ positively selected. Source of these receptors: a man aged 18-30 years in good health. Some clones in this sample may be carry-over from other donors' samples.

On this clone: Other DNA sequences in this specimen translate into the identical CDR3. V gene TRBV18 combines with J gene TRBJ1-2, with TRBD1 as a possible D gene (5 bases). Germline-derived CDR1 and CDR2 are KGHSH and LQKENI. There are 13 residues in the CDR3. The V and J ends lost 4 bases and 2 bases respectively, with 8 bases between them. This chain's CDR3 is CASSQGQNYGYTF. The CDR3 DNA reads TGTGCCAGCTCACAGGGGCAAAACTATGGCTACACCTTC.

The rearrangement uses TRBV5-1 and TRBJ2-5; D is perhaps TRBD2 (5 bases). The CDR3 has 16 residues. Between the trimmed V and J ends, which lost 0 bases and 2 bases, there was a span of 14 bases. Germline loops: CDR1 SGHRS, CDR2 YFSETQ. The CDR3 nucleotides are TGCGCCAGCAGCTTGGGTCCTAGCAGTACACAAGAGACCCAGTACTTC. Translated: CASSLGPSSTQETQYF.

This clone was seen just once. This sequence joins TRBV21-1 and TRBJ2-1; TRBD2 is the table's D call and was not checked against the DNA. TRBV21-1 is termed a pseudogene. CDR3 length: 14 residues. The CDR3 protein is CASSIHGLADEQFF. The CDR3, as DNA: TGTGCCAGCAGCATCCACGGACTAGCCGATGAGCAGTTCTTC.

The chain employs TRBV5-1 and TRBJ2-5, with D unresolved. The length of the CDR3 is 15 residues. Per germline, CDR1 SGHRS and CDR2 YFSETQ. Trimming took 0 bases from V and 1 from J, leaving 10 bases between them. The CDR3 DNA is TGCGCCAGCAGCTTGGACTCCCTGGCCCAAGAGACCCAGTACTTC. Translating gives CASSLDSLAQETQYF.

This clone has just a few counts. This chain uses TRBV6-5 with TRBJ1-5, with TRBD1 matching over 11 bases. The CDR3 totals 15 residues. The germline CDR1 and CDR2 sequences are MNHEY and SVGAGI. Unmatched junction bases numbered 11, after V lost 6 bases and J lost 10 bases. The DNA of the CDR3 is TGTGCCAGCAGCGTCGGGACAGGGGGACATTACCCCCAGCATTTT. This sequence encodes CASSVGTGGHYPQHF.

The chain has TRBV29-1 and TRBJ2-7, with D possibly called TRBD1 or TRBD2 (5 bases each). Germline-derived CDR1 and CDR2 are SQVTM and ANQGSEA. Trimming cost V 5 bases and J 4 bases, with 12 bases left between them. The length of the CDR3 is 12 residues. The CDR3 sequence: CSVRGDGYEQYF. DNA of the CDR3: TGCAGCGTTCGGGGCGATGGATACGAGCAGTACTTC.

The chain uses TRBV18 and TRBJ1-1, with D unclear. Trimming took off 3 bases at V and 1 base at J, with 15 bases between the two ends. Germline CDR1 and CDR2: KGHSH and LQKENI. The CDR3 is 16 amino acids. The CDR3 coding sequence is TGTGCCAGCTCACCCACGAACACGGCCGCGAACACTGAAGCTTTCTTT. This encodes CASSPTNTAANTEAFF.

The CDR3 here is CASSPIATTSGEQYF. The CDR3 DNA reads TGTGCCAGCTCACCAATCGCTACCACTTCGGGGGAGCAGTACTTC. J is TRBJ2-7 and V is TRBV18, with D possibly matching TRBD2 (5 bases). Germline V gene data show CDR1 as KGHSH and CDR2 as LQKENI. The V gene lost 2 bases and the J gene lost 7 bases, with 18 bases spanning the gap. The CDR3 runs to 15 residues.

The CDR3 region is CASSTTDTQYF. CDR3 nucleotides: TGTGCCAGCAGCACCACAGATACGCAGTATTTT. This chain links TRBV11-1 with TRBJ2-3; D call uncertain. The CDR3 consists of 11 residues. Looked up from germline, CDR1 is SGHAT and CDR2 is FQDESV (reference sequence). V was trimmed by 5 bases and J by 2 bases, leaving 2 bases between them.

The chain is built from TRBV5-1 and TRBJ1-3; D remains unclear. The germline CDR1 and CDR2 sequences are SGHRS and YFSETQ. V was shortened by 3 bases and J by 0 bases, with 13 bases between the two germline ends. The CDR3 consists of 16 residues. CDR3 nucleotides: TGCGCCAGCAGCTACTACTTCCGGGACTCTGGAAACACCATATATTTT. Its protein product is CASSYYFRDSGNTIYF.

On this clone: Other DNA sequences of this sample code for an identical CDR3. The chain employs TRBV19 and TRBJ1-3, with 9 bases identical to TRBD1. The CDR3 length is 14 residues. Losses at the gene ends were 5 bases for V and 4 bases for J; bases not matched to a gene: 3. CDR1 and CDR2 (germline): LNHDA, SQIVND (reference sequence). Written as DNA, the CDR3 is TGTGCCAGTAGTTCCGGGACAGGGGGAAACACCATATATTTT. Encoded protein: CASSSGTGGNTIYF.

Remarks on this clone: The sample contains more than one DNA sequence encoding this CDR3. The CDR3 loop reads CASSRGQGSETQYF. CDR3 bases: TGCGCCAGCAGCCGGGGACAGGGGAGTGAGACCCAGTACTTC. The rearrangement uses TRBV5-1 and TRBJ2-5; TRBD1 agrees at 10 bases. The CDR3 loop spans 14 amino acids. With 4 bases clipped from V and 5 bases from J, the junction kept 5 bases outside the gene matches. Per the germline V gene, CDR1 is SGHRS and CDR2 is YFSETQ.

The gene calls are TRBV18 and TRBJ1-4; D is uncertain. The V gene's germline CDR1 is KGHSH and CDR2 LQKENI. V shed 3 bases and J shed 0 bases, with 8 bases lying between them. This CDR3 region has 15 residues. CDR3 DNA: TGTGCCAGCTCACCGACACCTTCAACTAATGAAAAACTGTTTTTT. Translation: CASSPTPSTNEKLFF.

The chain employs TRBV5-1 and TRBJ2-1; 9 bases line up with TRBD2. Per the germline V gene, CDR1 is SGHRS and CDR2 is YFSETQ. V trimming: 3 bases; J trimming: 10 bases; junction bases outside the gene matches: 8. The CDR3 is 14 residues long. DNA for the CDR3: TGCGCCAGCAGCTCGACTGTAGCGGGAGTGGAGCAGTTCTTC. It encodes CASSSTVAGVEQFF.

The chain employs TRBV28 and TRBJ1-1; D is ambiguous. V dropped 8 bases and J dropped 0 bases, with 13 bases sitting between them. This CDR3 spans 14 amino acids. The V gene's germline CDR1 is MDHEN and CDR2 SYDVKM. CDR3 region: CASPGRAMNTEAFF. Written as DNA, the CDR3 is TGTGCCAGCCCTGGGAGGGCAATGAACACTGAAGCTTTCTTT.

The chain carries TRBV18 and TRBJ2-7; D not resolved. The V gene lost 0 bases and the J gene lost 3 bases, with 9 bases spanning the gap. This CDR3 is 14 amino acids long. Germline-derived CDR1 and CDR2 are KGHSH and LQKENI. The CDR3 DNA reads TGTGCCAGCTCACCACCGGGCAAATACTACGAGCAGTACTTC. It is translated as CASSPPGKYYEQYF.

This chain's CDR3 is CASMLGGAYEQYF. In nucleotides, the CDR3 is TGTGCCAGCATGCTTGGGGGGGCCTACGAGCAGTACTTC. This chain uses TRBV28 with TRBJ2-7, with 7 bases identical to TRBD2. Germline V lookup: CDR1 MDHEN, CDR2 SYDVKM. The V segment lost 7 bases and the J segment 2 bases; nucleotides outside the gene matches: 5. CDR3 length: 13 amino acids.

The gene calls are TRBV5-5 and TRBJ2-7; D is unclear. V was trimmed by 0 bases and J by 11 bases, leaving 9 bases between them. CDR1 SGHKS and CDR2 YYEKEE come from the germline V gene (reference sequence). The CDR3 contains 11 residues. The CDR3 sequence is CASSLGTVKYF. The CDR3 DNA is TGTGCCAGCAGCTTGGGTACAGTCAAGTACTTC.

J is TRBJ1-1 and V is TRBV19; 7 bases map to TRBD1. The V gene's germline CDR1 is LNHDA and CDR2 SQIVND (reference sequence). The CDR3 totals 13 residues. V shed 4 bases and J 6 bases; nucleotides not matched to a gene: 5. The CDR3 nucleotides read TGTGCCAGTAGTAGACAGGGCAAGGCTGAAGCTTTCTTT. As protein: CASSRQGKAEAFF.

Points on this clone: The same CDR3 is also encoded by other DNA sequences in this sample. V is TRBV5-1 and J is TRBJ1-4, with D perhaps TRBD1 (5 bases). From germline, CDR1 is SGHRS and CDR2 YFSETQ. V lost 4 bases, J lost 1 base, and 14 bases lay in between. The CDR3 consists of 16 residues. CDR3 protein: CASSPQTGGTNEKLFF. The CDR3, as DNA: TGCGCCAGCAGCCCCCAGACGGGGGGAACTAATGAAAAACTGTTTTTT.

With respect to this clone: One end of the junction fails to match germline, which may point to a read error. The chain links TRBV4-1 to TRBJ1-5, with TRBD1 as a possible D gene (5 bases). Germline V gives CDR1 MGHRA, CDR2 YSYEKL. The CDR3 extends over 14 amino acids. The CDR3 nucleotides read TGCGCCAGCAGCCAAGATGCCAGGGAATCAGCCCCAGCATTT. Encoded protein: CASSQDARESAPAF.

This clone was observed a few times. The gene calls are TRBV30 and TRBJ1-1, with 7 nucleotides matching TRBD1. The CDR3 consists of 12 residues. J was trimmed by 7 bases and V by 2 bases; bases with no gene match: 4. Looked up from germline, CDR1 is GTSNPN and CDR2 is SVGIG (reference sequence). The DNA of the CDR3 is TGTGCCTGGAGTCGGCAGGGGGATGAAGCTTTCTTT. It specifies CAWSRQGDEAFF.

The chain links TRBV5-1 to TRBJ2-2, with D possibly being TRBD1 or TRBD2 (5 bases each). CDR3 length: 12 residues. Trimming removed 4 bases from V and 8 bases from J, with 9 bases in between. Looked up from germline, CDR1 is SGHRS and CDR2 is YFSETQ. CDR3 amino acids: CASSPGQGELFF. Written as DNA, the CDR3 is TGCGCCAGCAGCCCGGGGCAAGGGGAGCTGTTTTTT. The full variable domain, with the rest looked up from reference TRBV5-1 and TRBJ2-2, is KAGVTQTPRYLIKTRGQQVTLSCSPISGHRSVSWYQQTPGQGLQFLFEYFSETQRNKGNFPGRFSGRQFSNSRSEMNVSTLELGDSALYLCASSPGQGELFFGEGSRLTVL.

J is TRBJ2-1 and V is TRBV29-1, with 10 bases matching TRBD2. V gave up 4 bases and J gave up 5 bases; unmatched junction bases: 14. The germline V gene has CDR1 SQVTM and CDR2 ANQGSEA. The CDR3 is 17 residues long. DNA of the CDR3: TGCAGCGTTGCGGCGAGTGAGCGGGAGGGCCGAGACAATGAGCAGTTCTTC. Its translation is CSVAASEREGRDNEQFF.

The genes are TRBV30 and TRBJ2-6; D ambiguous. Germline-derived CDR1 and CDR2 are GTSNPN and SVGIG (reference sequence). The ends were cut back, 2 bases at V and 0 bases at J, with 11 bases in the middle. The CDR3 extends over 16 amino acids. The CDR3 protein is CAWSIWGNSGANVLTF. In nucleotides, the CDR3 is TGTGCCTGGAGTATTTGGGGAAACTCTGGGGCCAACGTCCTGACTTTC.

Only one count was recorded for this clone. This chain links TRBV5-1 with TRBJ1-4; 7 positions agree with TRBD1. This CDR3 region has 17 residues. From germline, CDR1 is SGHRS and CDR2 YFSETQ. Trimming cost V 0 bases and J 0 bases; bases outside gene matches: 5. The CDR3 DNA sequence: TGCGCCAGCAGCTTGGGAGAAGGGGGCCCAACTAATGAAAAACTGTTTTTT. Translation gives CASSLGEGGPTNEKLFF.